The clone carrying this T cell receptor (beta chain) came up a few times. Its target is unknown. Genes here carry mouse names. The read ends 1 residue before the CDR3 terminus; that terminus is restored from the germline J gene. The sample holds other DNA sequences that translate to the same CDR3. CDR3 size: 13 residues. The J segment lost 4 bases and the V segment lost 2 bases, leaving 1 base of the junction unmatched. Germline CDR1 SGHSA, CDR2 FRNQAP. This record belongs to a study of tissue T cells after allogeneic stem cell transplantation. General observations from the study: Tissue-detected TCR repertoire was only partly captured by blood and spleen T cells. Shared clones across patients were few; motif clustering revealed tissue-specific shared signatures. Anatomically similar tissues had similar TCR repertoires within each patient.

TCRdb's copy holds only in-frame clones and misses some; the assay was immunoSEQ multiplex PCR. The sample records more than 45,000 clones, 73% being singletons. The sample comprised sorted cells pooled from one or two spleens. This TCR derives from a pool of C57BL/6 mice in good health. The genes are TRBV16 and TRBJ2-7; 8 bases align to TRBD2. The covered CDR3 bases are TGTGCAAGCAGCTTACCTGGGGGGTATGAACAGTAC. It is translated as CASSLPGGYEQY. The full CDR3 sequence reads CASSLPGGYEQYF.